These 20 T cell receptor beta chains share one sample of origin, sequenced in a study of T cells in Graves' hyperthyroidism and ophthalmopathy. It was RNA transcripts that yielded the amplified TCR beta CDR3 regions. HTBI primers were the set used in a first-round RT-PCR of the TCR CDR3. TCRdb redid the calling of the multiplex PCR reads with MiXCR, one entry per CDR3 protein. The table has 90,000 to 120,000 distinct CDR3 sequences, 15% to 20% seen once; the top ten hold 42%. Material: blood. The receptors come from a woman aged 45 to 65 with Graves' hyperthyroidism.

This clonotype was picked up many times. V gene TRBV20-1 combines with J gene TRBJ2-3; D gene ambiguous. Germline-derived CDR1 and CDR2 are DFQATT and SNEGSKA (reference sequence). The germline V and J ends were trimmed by 7 bases and 1 base, with 21 bases remaining between them. The CDR3 is 16 residues long. CDR3 residues: CSVSKIFDSGTDTQYF. In nucleotides, the CDR3 is TGCAGTGTTTCCAAGATTTTTGACTCGGGCACAGATACGCAGTATTTT.

This clonotype was seen ten or more times. The chain is built from TRBV7-9 and TRBJ2-1; TRBD2 agrees at 7 bases. With V trimmed by 7 bases and J by 8 bases, 17 bases remained unmatched. CDR3 length: 16 residues. Germline CDR1 is SEHNR and CDR2 is FQNEAQ (reference sequence). The CDR3 reads CASTPRYGGSPDEQFF. The CDR3 DNA reads as TGTGCCAGCACCCCCCGGTATGGCGGGAGCCCCGATGAGCAGTTCTTC.

V is TRBV28 and J is TRBJ2-7; D is perhaps TRBD2 (5 bases). V dropped 6 bases and J dropped 4 bases, with 22 bases sitting between them. The CDR3 is 16 amino acids. Germline V lookup: CDR1 MDHEN, CDR2 SYDVKM. CDR3 sequence: CASSLEGVIRGYEQYF. The DNA for the CDR3 is TGTGCCAGCAGCCTAGAGGGCGTAATTCGGGGTTACGAGCAGTACTTC.

This clonotype was seen ten or more times. Given a much more abundant clone one base away, this may be a read error. The chain combines TRBV7-3 with TRBJ2-1, with 9 bases fitting TRBD2. Germline loops: CDR1 SGHTA, CDR2 FQGTGA. CDR3 length equals 14 residues. The CDR3 nucleotides are TGTGCCAGCAGTTATAGCGGGAGTGTGAATGAGCGGTTCTTC. Amino acids: CASSYSGSVNERFF.

This clonotype appeared many times. The chain joins TRBV12-3 or TRBV12-4 to TRBJ2-7; D possibly corresponds to TRBD1 (6 bases). V dropped 6 bases and J dropped 0 bases, with 9 bases sitting between them. CDR3 size: 13 residues. The CDR3 DNA reads TGTGCCAGCAGGGACAGAACCTCCTACGAGCAGTACTTC. It is translated as CASRDRTSYEQYF.

At least ten counts were recorded for this clonotype. The chain recombines TRBV20-1 with TRBJ2-5, with TRBD2 matching 7 bases. J was trimmed by 1 base and V by 4 bases; bases with no gene match: 6. Germline V gives CDR1 DFQATT, CDR2 SNEGSKA (reference sequence). CDR3 length: 14 amino acids. The CDR3 loop reads CSAIPPSGQETQYF. CDR3 nucleotides: TGCAGTGCTATCCCCCCTAGCGGCCAAGAGACCCAGTACTTC.

The rearrangement joins TRBV20-1 to TRBJ1-2; D possibly corresponds to TRBD1 (6 bases). The V end lost 7 bases, the J end lost 3 bases, and 15 bases lay between the germline ends. The CDR3 covers 13 residues. CDR1 DFQATT and CDR2 SNEGSKA come from the germline V gene (reference sequence). CDR3 sequence: CSVTGPRDYGYTF. The CDR3 nucleotides are TGCAGTGTAACAGGGCCGCGGGACTATGGCTACACCTTC.

At least ten counts were recorded for this clonotype. The CDR3 loop reads CSVERPDTDTQYF. As DNA, the CDR3 is TGCAGCGTTGAAAGGCCAGACACAGATACGCAGTATTTT. This chain links TRBV29-1 with TRBJ2-3; D is unclear. The germline V and J ends were trimmed by 2 bases and 2 bases, with 8 bases remaining between them. The CDR3 runs 13 residues. CDR1 and CDR2 from the germline V gene are SQVTM and ANQGSEA.

This clonotype was seen repeatedly, ten times or more. V gene TRBV18 combines with J gene TRBJ2-3, with no clear D. Germline CDR1 KGHSH, CDR2 LQKENI. CDR3 size: 14 residues. The V end lost 0 bases, the J end lost 5 bases, and 9 bases lay between the germline ends. In DNA, the CDR3 is TGTGCCAGCTCACCACCGTCCGGAAAAGATACGCAGTATTTT. This encodes CASSPPSGKDTQYF.

This clonotype was seen a handful of times. The chain uses TRBV2 and TRBJ2-2; 9 bases are shared with TRBD2. The CDR3 length is 17 residues. Germline values: CDR1 SNHLY, CDR2 FYNNEI. J lost 1 base, V lost 3 bases, and 6 bases had no gene match. The DNA of the CDR3 is TGTGCCAGCAGTGACGGGCTAGCGGGACTGAACACCGGGGAGCTGTTTTTT. Residues: CASSDGLAGLNTGELFF.

For this clonotype: One end of the junction does not line up with germline, which may come from a read error. The V gene is TRBV24-1, the J gene TRBJ2-3, with 12 bases fitting TRBD2. Germline V gene data show CDR1 as KGHDR and CDR2 as SFDVKD. The CDR3 is 19 amino acids. CDR3: CASSDPGLAGRTSTYTQYF. The CDR3 DNA reads TGTGCCTCCAGTGACCCAGGACTAGCGGGGAGAACTAGCACATATACGCAGTATTTT.

This clonotype was detected ten times or more. The chain uses TRBV19 and TRBJ2-2, with D unresolved. The CDR3 length is 13 residues. V was pared by 6 bases and J by 4 bases, with 9 bases between. Germline V CDR1 and CDR2: LNHDA, SQIVND (reference sequence). In DNA, the CDR3 is TGTGCCAGTAGCCCATGGGTCACCGGGGAGCTGTTTTTT. Its protein product is CASSPWVTGELFF.

This clonotype has only one observation. This may come from a read error, since a much larger clone is one base off. This chain connects TRBV4-2 to TRBJ2-1; 8 nucleotides agree with TRBD2. CDR3 size: 17 residues. Germline lookup yields CDR1 LGHNA and CDR2 YNFKEQ. V was clipped by 4 bases and J by 9 bases; unmatched bases: 17. The CDR3 here is CASSRGRGGSGDGEQFF. The CDR3 nucleotides read TGTGCCAGCAGCCGAGGGCGCGGGGGGTCGGGCGACGGTGAGCAGTTCTTC.

The chain uses TRBV4-1 and TRBJ2-4; D perhaps matches TRBD2 (5 bases). Germline V gives CDR1 MGHRA, CDR2 YSYEKL. The ends were cut back, 0 bases at V and 7 bases at J, with 13 bases in the middle. The length of the CDR3 is 15 residues. Here the CDR3 reads CASSQEGARVNIQYF. The CDR3 DNA sequence: TGCGCCAGCAGCCAAGAGGGCGCGCGGGTTAACATTCAGTACTTC.

This clonotype came up many times. The chain is built from TRBV2 and TRBJ2-3, with TRBD1 as a possible D gene (8 bases). The germline CDR1 and CDR2 sequences are SNHLY and FYNNEI. The CDR3 has 16 residues. V lost 10 bases, J lost 6 bases, and 26 bases lay in between. CDR3: CANTRGLGGSPDTQYF. The CDR3 DNA sequence: TGTGCCAACACCAGGGGGCTCGGCGGGAGTCCGGATACGCAGTATTTT. Supplemented by reference TRBV2 and TRBJ2-3, the full variable domain reads EPEVTQTPSHQVTQMGQEVILRCVPISNHLYFYWYRQILGQKVEFLVSFYNNEISEKSEIFDDQFSVERPDGSNFTLKIRSTKLEDSAMYFCANTRGLGGSPDTQYFGPGTRLTVL.

Many counts were recorded for this clonotype. The V gene is TRBV4-1, the J gene TRBJ2-1; 9 bases match TRBD1. Looked up from germline, CDR1 is MGHRA and CDR2 is YSYEKL. V shed 4 bases, J shed 6 bases, and the junction held 7 bases outside the gene matches. This CDR3 has 15 residues. In DNA form, the CDR3 reads TGCGCCAGCAGCCGCCGGACAGGGGATAGCAATGAGCAGTTCTTC. Protein sequence: CASSRRTGDSNEQFF.

The rearrangement uses TRBV7-9 and TRBJ1-4; D gene ambiguous. Germline CDR1 and CDR2: SEHNR and FQNEAQ (reference sequence). The CDR3 extends over 17 amino acids. V was shortened by 0 bases and J by 3 bases, with 14 bases between the two germline ends. The chain's CDR3 is CASSLASGMTANEKLFF. The DNA of the CDR3 is TGTGCCAGCAGCTTAGCCTCGGGGATGACCGCTAATGAAAAACTGTTTTTT.

This sequence joins TRBV28 and TRBJ1-2; a weak D match, TRBD1 (5 bases). The germline V gene has CDR1 MDHEN and CDR2 SYDVKM. This CDR3 comprises 13 residues. V was trimmed by 10 bases and J by 5 bases, leaving 17 bases between them. The CDR3 DNA follows: TGTGCCACCCCCGGGAGGGGTGATTATGGCTACACCTTC. Its translation is CATPGRGDYGYTF.

The CDR3 DNA follows: TGTGCCAGCAGTGAATTTGCTAGCGGTTCCACAGATACGCAGTATTTT. Residues: CASSEFASGSTDTQYF. The chain couples TRBV6-1 to TRBJ2-3, with 7 bases identical to TRBD2. The CDR3 sequence is 16 residues long. J was trimmed by 2 bases and V by 2 bases; bases with no gene match: 7. The germline CDR1 and CDR2 sequences are MNHNS and SASEGT.

This clonotype was counted at least ten times. This chain connects TRBV20-1 to TRBJ1-2, with D unclear. Germline V gene sequence: CDR1 DFQATT, CDR2 SNEGSKA (reference sequence). The V gene lost 3 bases and the J gene lost 4 bases, with 9 bases spanning the gap. CDR3 length: 12 residues. The chain's CDR3 is CSASGVLYGYTF. DNA of the CDR3: TGCAGTGCTAGCGGGGTCCTCTATGGCTACACCTTC.